This is a list of T cell receptor beta chains from one sample in a study of T cell repertoires in aging, cancer and after chemotherapy. In TCRdb, the multiplex PCR reads were re-called with MiXCR into one record per CDR3 protein. Of roughly 4,000 distinct CDR3 sequences listed, around two fifths were seen once; the top ten hold 3.5% to 4%. The source material was blood. All receptors come from a human donor with a blood cancer. The conserved cysteine and the conserved F or W are not part of the CDR3 here. Each record gives: V gene, CDR3 protein.

>TRBV6-1
ASSGGTSGRANTDTQY
>TRBV29-1
SVPPGLVINEQF
>TRBV7-9
ASSLGGSGAYEQY
>TRBV19
ASSIYGTASYEQY
>TRBV5-1
ASSLARGGSTDTQY
>TRBV6-5
ASSSPDFTSTDTQY
>TRBV6-5
ASNPPRAMNTEAF
>TRBV7-2
ASSLLPSLETQY
>TRBV5-1
ASSLESSGGREQSPTDTQY
>TRBV11-2
ASRGTSGLEADTQY
>TRBV24-1
ATSDGDEKLF
>TRBV6-5
ASSYRNSGANVLT
>TRBV5-5
ASSLGQSNNEKLF
>TRBV30
AWSDRFNQPQH
>TRBV5-4
ASSLLDTQY
>TRBV14
ASTRQGADTQY
>TRBV27
ASSLFGLSNQPQH
>TRBV5-6
ASSAGVSKNEQF
>TRBV19
ASSLSGSSTDTQY
>TRBV27
ASSPLAGGAYEQY